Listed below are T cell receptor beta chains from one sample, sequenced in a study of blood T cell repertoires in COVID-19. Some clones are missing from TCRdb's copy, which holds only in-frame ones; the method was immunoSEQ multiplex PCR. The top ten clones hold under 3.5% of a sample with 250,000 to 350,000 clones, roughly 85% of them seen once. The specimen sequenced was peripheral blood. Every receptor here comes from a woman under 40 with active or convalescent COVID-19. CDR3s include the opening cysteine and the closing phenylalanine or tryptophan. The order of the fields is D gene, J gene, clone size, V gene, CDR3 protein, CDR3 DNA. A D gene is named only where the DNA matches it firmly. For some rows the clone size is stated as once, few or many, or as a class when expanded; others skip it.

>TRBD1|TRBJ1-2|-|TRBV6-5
CASRTGGNYGYTF
TGTGCCAGCAGGACAGGGGGCAACTATGGCTACACCTTC
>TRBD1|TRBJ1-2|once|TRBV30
CAWGTGRLTAYGYTF
TGTGCCTGGGGGACAGGGCGACTTACGGCCTATGGCTACACCTTC
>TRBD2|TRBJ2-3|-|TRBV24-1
CATAGGPDTQYF
TGTGCCACGGCGGGGGGCCCAGATACGCAGTATTTT
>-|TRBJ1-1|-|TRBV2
CASSEYTVQAFF
TGTGCCAGCAGCGAGTATACAGTACAAGCTTTCTTT
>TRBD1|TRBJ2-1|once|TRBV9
CASSPGGNEQFF
TGTGCCAGCAGCCCAGGGGGCAATGAGCAGTTCTTC
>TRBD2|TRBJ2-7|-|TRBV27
CASSLKRDPYEQYF
TGTGCCAGCAGTTTAAAGCGGGACCCCTACGAGCAGTACTTC
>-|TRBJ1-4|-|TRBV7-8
CASSPGATNEKLFF
TGTGCCAGCAGCCCGGGAGCAACTAATGAAAAACTGTTTTTT
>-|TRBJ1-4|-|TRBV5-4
CASSLGEGPSEKLFF
TGTGCCAGCAGCTTGGGGGAGGGGCCCTCCGAAAAACTGTTTTTT
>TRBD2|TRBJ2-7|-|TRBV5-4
CASSLEPGREPYEQYF
TGTGCCAGCAGCTTAGAGCCCGGGAGGGAACCCTACGAGCAGTACTTC
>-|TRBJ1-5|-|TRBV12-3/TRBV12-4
CAGTSSNGPQHF
TGTGCCGGCACCTCATCCAACGGGCCCCAGCATTTT
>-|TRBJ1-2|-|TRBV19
CASSIQGPYGYTF
TGTGCCAGTAGTATACAGGGGCCCTATGGCTACACCTTC
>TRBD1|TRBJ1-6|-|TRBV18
CASSRNPQGNNSPLHF
TGTGCCAGCTCACGAAACCCACAGGGGAATAATTCACCCCTCCACTTT
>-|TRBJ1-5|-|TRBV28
CASSLGGSGNQPQHF
TGTGCCAGCAGTCTGGGGGGTTCGGGCAATCAGCCCCAGCATTTT
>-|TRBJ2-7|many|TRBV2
CASSETADKQYF
TGTGCCAGCAGTGAAACGGCGGACAAGCAGTACTTC
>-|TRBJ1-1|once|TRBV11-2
CALGGEAFF
TGTGCCCTTGGGGGCGAAGCTTTCTTT
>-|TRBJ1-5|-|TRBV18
CASSADRGQPQHF
TGTGCCAGCTCGGCTGACAGAGGTCAGCCCCAGCATTTT
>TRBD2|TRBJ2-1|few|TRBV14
CASSPRGGGYPGYNEQFF
TGTGCCAGCAGCCCCAGGGGCGGGGGGTACCCCGGATACAATGAGCAGTTCTTC
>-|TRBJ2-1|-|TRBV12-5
CASGRGGGNEQFF
TGTGCTAGTGGTCGGGGAGGGGGGAATGAGCAGTTCTTC
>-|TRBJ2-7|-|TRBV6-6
CASSYGTEGEQYF
TGTGCCAGCAGTTACGGTACGGAGGGGGAGCAGTACTTC
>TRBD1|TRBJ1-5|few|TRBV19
CASSGTGGSQPQHF
TGTGCCAGTAGTGGAACAGGGGGCTCACAGCCCCAGCATTTT